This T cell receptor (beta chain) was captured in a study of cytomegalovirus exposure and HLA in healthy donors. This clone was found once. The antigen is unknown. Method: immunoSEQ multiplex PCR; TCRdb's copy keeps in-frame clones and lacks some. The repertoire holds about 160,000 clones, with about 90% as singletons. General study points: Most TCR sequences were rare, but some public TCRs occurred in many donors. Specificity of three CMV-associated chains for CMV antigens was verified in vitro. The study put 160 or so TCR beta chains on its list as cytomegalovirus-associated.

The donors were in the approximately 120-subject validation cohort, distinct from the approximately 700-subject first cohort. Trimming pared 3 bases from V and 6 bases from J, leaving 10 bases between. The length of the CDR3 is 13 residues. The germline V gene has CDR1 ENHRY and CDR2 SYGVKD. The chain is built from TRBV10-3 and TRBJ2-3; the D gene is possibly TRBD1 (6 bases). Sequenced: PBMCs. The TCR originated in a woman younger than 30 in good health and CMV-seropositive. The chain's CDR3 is CAISDRGGDTQYF. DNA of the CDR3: TGTGCCATCAGTGACAGGGGTGGTGATACGCAGTATTTT.